This paragraph covers one TCR beta chain sequence. Its antigen is unknown. This entry is derived from a study of cytomegalovirus exposure and HLA in healthy donors. Study-level results: The dataset shows that most TCR sequences were rare, while some public TCRs occurred in many donors.

The repertoire was sequenced with immunoSEQ multiplex PCR; TCRdb's copy has only in-frame clones and lacks some. This sample carries over 120,000 clones, 85% to 90% of them seen once, and the ten largest clones take over 9%. Germline V gene data show CDR1 as SGHAT and CDR2 as FQNNGV. This CDR3 comprises 15 residues. V gave up 4 bases and J gave up 11 bases; unmatched junction bases: 12. The sequenced material came from PBMCs. The TCR was taken from a woman younger than 30 in good health and CMV-seropositive. This chain joins TRBV11-2 and TRBJ2-3; 10 nucleotides match TRBD2. The DNA for the CDR3 is TGTGCCAGCAGCTCGGAGCGGGGGGGCCATCGGGAGCAGTATTTT. Protein: CASSSERGGHREQYF.